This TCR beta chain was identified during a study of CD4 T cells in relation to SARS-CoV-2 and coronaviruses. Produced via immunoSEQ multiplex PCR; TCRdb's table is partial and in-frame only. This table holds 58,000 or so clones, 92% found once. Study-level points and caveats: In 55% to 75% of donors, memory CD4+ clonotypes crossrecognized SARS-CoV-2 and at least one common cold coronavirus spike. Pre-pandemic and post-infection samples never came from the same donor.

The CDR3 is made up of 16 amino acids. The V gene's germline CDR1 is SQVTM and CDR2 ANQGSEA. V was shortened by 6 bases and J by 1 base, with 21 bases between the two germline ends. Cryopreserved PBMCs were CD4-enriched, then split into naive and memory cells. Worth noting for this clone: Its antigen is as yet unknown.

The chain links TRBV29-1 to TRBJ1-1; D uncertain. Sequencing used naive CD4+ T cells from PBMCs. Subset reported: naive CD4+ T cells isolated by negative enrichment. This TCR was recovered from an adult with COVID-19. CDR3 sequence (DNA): TGCAGCGTCTCGCGCCTTACTGGACGGGGGAACACTGAAGCTTTCTTT. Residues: CSVSRLTGRGNTEAFF.